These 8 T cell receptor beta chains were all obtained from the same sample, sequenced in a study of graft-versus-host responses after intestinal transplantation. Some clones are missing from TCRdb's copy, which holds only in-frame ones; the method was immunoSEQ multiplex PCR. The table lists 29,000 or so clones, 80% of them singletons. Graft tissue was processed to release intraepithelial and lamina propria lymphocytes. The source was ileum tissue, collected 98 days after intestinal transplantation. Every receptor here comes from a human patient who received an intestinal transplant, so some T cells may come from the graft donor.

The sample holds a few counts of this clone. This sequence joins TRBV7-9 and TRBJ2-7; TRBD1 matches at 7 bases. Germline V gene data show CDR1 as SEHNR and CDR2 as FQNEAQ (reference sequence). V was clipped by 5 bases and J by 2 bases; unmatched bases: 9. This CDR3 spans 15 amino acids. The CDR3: CASSGPGQSPYEQYF. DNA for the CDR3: TGTGCCAGCAGCGGTCCGGGACAGAGCCCCTACGAGCAGTACTTC.

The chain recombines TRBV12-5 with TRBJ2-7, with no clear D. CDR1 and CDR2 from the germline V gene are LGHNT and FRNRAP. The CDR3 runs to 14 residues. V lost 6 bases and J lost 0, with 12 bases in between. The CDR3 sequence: CASGSQESSYEQYF. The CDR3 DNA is TGTGCTAGTGGCTCCCAGGAGAGCTCCTACGAGCAGTACTTC. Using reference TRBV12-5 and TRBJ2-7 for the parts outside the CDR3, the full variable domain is DARVTQTPRHKVTEMGQEVTMRCQPILGHNTVFWYRQTMMQGLELLAYFRNRAPLDDSGMPKDRFSAEMPDATLATLKIQPSEPRDSAVYFCASGSQESSYEQYFGPGTRLTVT.

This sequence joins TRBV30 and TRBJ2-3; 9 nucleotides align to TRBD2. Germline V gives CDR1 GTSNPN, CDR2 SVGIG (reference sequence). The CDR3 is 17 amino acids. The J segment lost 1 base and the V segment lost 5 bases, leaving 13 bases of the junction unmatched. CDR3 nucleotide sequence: TGTGCCTGGGGGGCCAACGGGGCTAGCGGGGGCACAGATACGCAGTATTTT. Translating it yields CAWGANGASGGTDTQYF.

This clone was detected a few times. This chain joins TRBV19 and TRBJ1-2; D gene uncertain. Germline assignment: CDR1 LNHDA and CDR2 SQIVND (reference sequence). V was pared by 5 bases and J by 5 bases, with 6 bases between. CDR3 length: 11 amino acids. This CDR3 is CASSDGYGYTF. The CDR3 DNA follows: TGTGCCAGTAGTGACGGATATGGCTACACCTTC.

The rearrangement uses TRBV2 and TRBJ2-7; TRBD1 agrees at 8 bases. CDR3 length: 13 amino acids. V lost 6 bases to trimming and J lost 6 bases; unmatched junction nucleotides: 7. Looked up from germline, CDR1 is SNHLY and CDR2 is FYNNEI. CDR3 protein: CASRSDRVSEQYF. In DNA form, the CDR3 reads TGTGCCAGCAGATCGGACAGGGTGAGCGAGCAGTACTTC. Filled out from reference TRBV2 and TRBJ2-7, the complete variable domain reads EPEVTQTPSHQVTQMGQEVILRCVPISNHLYFYWYRQILGQKVEFLVSFYNNEISEKSEIFDDQFSVERPDGSNFTLKIRSTKLEDSAMYFCASRSDRVSEQYFGPGTRLTVT.

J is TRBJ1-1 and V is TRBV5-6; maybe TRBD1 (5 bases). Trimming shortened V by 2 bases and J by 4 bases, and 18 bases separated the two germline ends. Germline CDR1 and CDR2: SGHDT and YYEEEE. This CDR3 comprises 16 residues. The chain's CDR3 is CASSFGGGLGGTEAFF. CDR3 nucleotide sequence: TGTGCCAGCAGCTTTGGGGGAGGCCTTGGGGGCACTGAAGCTTTCTTT.

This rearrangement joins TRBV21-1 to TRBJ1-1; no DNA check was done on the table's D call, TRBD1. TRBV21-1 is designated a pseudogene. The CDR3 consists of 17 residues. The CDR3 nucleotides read TGTGCCAGCAGCAAATGTGACAGGACCTGTCTGAACACTGAAGCTTTCTTT. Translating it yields CASSKCDRTCLNTEAFF.

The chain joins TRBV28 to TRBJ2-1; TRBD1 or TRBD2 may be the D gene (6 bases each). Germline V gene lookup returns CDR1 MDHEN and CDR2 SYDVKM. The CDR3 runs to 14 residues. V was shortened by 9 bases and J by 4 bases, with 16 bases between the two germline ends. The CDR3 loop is CASVVGGGYNEQFF. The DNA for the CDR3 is TGTGCCAGTGTGGTGGGGGGCGGATACAATGAGCAGTTCTTC.